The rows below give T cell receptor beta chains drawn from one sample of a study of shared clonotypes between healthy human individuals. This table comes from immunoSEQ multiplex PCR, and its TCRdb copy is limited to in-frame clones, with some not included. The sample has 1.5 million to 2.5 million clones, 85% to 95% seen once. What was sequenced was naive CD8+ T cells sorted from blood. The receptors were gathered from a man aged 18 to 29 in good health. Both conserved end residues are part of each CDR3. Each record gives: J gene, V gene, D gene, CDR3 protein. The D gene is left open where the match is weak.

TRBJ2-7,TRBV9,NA,CASSPGTNRDYEQYF
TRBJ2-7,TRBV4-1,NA,CASSHGETYEQYF
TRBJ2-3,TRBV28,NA,CASRISAASTDTQYF
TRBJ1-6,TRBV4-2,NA,CASSHVTSGISPLHF
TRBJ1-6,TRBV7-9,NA,CASSLYNSPLHF
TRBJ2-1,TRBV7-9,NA,CASSLDPDSANEQFF
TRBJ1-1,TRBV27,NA,CASSLGRNTEAFF
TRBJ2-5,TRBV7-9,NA,CASSFQPGDQYF
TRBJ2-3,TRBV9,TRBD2,CASSLWGREEDTQYF
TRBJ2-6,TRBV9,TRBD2,CASTMGLAGVYGANVLTF
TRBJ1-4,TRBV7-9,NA,CASWEGEKLFF
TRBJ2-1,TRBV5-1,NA,CASSLVGLFYNEQFF
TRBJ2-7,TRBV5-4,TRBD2,CASSSGLAGAYEQYF
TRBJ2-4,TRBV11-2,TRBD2,CASSLDTGGVQYF
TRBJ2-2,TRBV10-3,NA,CAIHTAAATTGELFF
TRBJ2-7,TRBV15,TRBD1,CATSSDRGISYEQYF
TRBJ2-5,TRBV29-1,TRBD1,CSVAFIVSGGEGETQYF
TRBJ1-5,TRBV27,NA,CATSFSSNQPQHF
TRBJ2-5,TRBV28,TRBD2,CASSPGLASQETQYF
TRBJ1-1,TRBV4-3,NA,CASSQVRLDEAFF
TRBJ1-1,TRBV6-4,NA,CASSDGYEAFF
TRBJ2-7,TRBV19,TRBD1,CASSIGQGVAYEQYF
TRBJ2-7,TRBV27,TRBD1,CASRADRGFIYEQYF
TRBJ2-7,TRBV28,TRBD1,CASSFGTGGYEQYF
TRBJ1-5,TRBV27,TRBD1,CASSLYMGDRGGQPQHF
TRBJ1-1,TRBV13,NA,CASSGGGMNTEAFF
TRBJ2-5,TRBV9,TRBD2,CASSDSGLAGAGGTQYF
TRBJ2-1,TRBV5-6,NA,CASSLVRGLDEQFF
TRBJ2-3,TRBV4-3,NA,CASSRAPGPSLGDTQYF
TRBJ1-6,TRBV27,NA,CASSPGGQGNNSPLHF
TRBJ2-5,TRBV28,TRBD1,CASSRTGGETQYF
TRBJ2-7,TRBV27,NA,CASSLISGTSYEQYF
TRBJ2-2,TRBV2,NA,CASSDRTRINTGELFF
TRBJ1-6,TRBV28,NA,CASSPTGYGSPLHF
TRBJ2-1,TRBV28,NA,CASSQPGLSYNEQFF
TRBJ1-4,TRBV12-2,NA,CARGGGLLFF
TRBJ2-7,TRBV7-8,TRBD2,CASFGGVLDEQYF
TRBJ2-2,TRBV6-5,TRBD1,CASSQGTGGGGELFF
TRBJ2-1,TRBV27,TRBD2,CASSPSPAGVGNEQFF
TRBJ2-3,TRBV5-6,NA,CASSPEFDADTQYF
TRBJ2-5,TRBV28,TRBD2,CASSLFAGVQETQYF